This T cell receptor beta chain appears in the sequencing data of a study of EBV T-cell therapy then PD-1 blockade in nasopharyngeal carcinoma. To note about this clone: What it recognizes is unknown.

Treatment denoted: AdE1-LMPpoly-expanded autologous EBV-specific T-cell therapy followed by anti-PD-1 nivolumab. Profiled with immunoSEQ multiplex PCR; TCRdb holds only in-frame clones, not every one. The profile shows around 22,000 clones, 70% to 85% of them singletons. The CDR3 is made up of 15 amino acids. V was clipped by 0 bases and J by 6 bases, with 12 bases between them. Germline lookup yields CDR1 LGHNA and CDR2 YSLEER. The chain couples TRBV4-3 to TRBJ1-5; D might be TRBD1 (5 bases). The sequence came from a man in his forties or fifties with nasopharyngeal carcinoma. Specimen: CD8+ T cells from blood, collected at day -245 from a patient whose treatment included autologous EBV-specific T cells and nivolumab. The CDR3 DNA follows: TGCGCCAGCAGCCAAGATCAGCGGGGGGTTCAGCCCCAGCATTTT. As protein: CASSQDQRGVQPQHF.